This T cell receptor (beta chain) was retrieved from a study of CD8+CD57+ T cells in acquired aplastic anemia (dated by TCRdb to between 2017 and 2018). With respect to the entire study: A mean of around 3.3 ug of DNA, ranging from roughly 0.2 to 30 ug, was extracted from sorted CD4+ and CD8+ cells. CD8+CD57+ expansion was defined as a frequency above the mean frequency observed in healthy subjects.

Patients chosen for sequencing had shown expansion of CD8+CD57+ cells by flow cytometry. Every patient had a diagnosis of severe acquired aplastic anemia based on International Study of Aplastic Anemia and Agranulocytosis and Camitta criteria. At the time blood was sampled, none of the patients had received any therapy. TCR repertoires of sorted CD4+ and CD8+ blood T cells from severe aplastic anemia patients and healthy subjects were deep-sequenced in the study. Patients were enrolled in the USA under clinicaltrials.gov protocols 00001620, 01623167, 00001397, 00071045, 00081523 and 00961064. Ficoll-Paque density gradient centrifugation was used to isolate peripheral blood mononuclear cells. Before DNA extraction, CD4+ and CD8+ T cells were sorted with FACS or magnetic beads. Remarks on this clonotype: What antigen it recognizes has not been identified. Germline and junction disagree at one end, which may indicate a read error.

Broader findings and caveats from the paper: Roughly 30 CD8+ CDR3 sequences were found to be shared between patients and controls, but these sequences appeared to be highly expressed in patients and within the immunodominant clones of the patients. Between patients and healthy controls, no significant difference in CD8+ Simpson's diversity was found (P=0.060).

TCR beta VDJ combination and CDR3 sequence profiling used genomic DNA as the template. TCR repertoire sequencing was run on an Illumina HiSeq 2000. Turning to the authors' computational methods: Repertoire assessment relied on Simpson's diversity index, CDR3 size and DJ length profiles, and TRBV/TRBJ rearrangement plots. The immunodominant clone was defined as the most abundant DNA sequence in deep sequencing data. CDR3 amino acid sequences were checked for sharing between subjects and were compared against published repertoires and the VDJdb database. TCRdb took the public reads, trimmed them with fastp at Q25, ran MiXCR for clone calling and kept in-frame beta chains. Each record represents a unique CDR3 protein, reported with the most common genes and DNA among its rows. TCRdb, not the original authors, processed these V and J calls. This sample comprises 450,000 to 600,000 distinct CDR3 sequences, more than 25% of them detected only once. Together, the top ten hold 0.82% of the sample.

CDR3 length: 12 amino acids, cysteine to phenylalanine. Only the CDR3 DNA stays, 36 bases, in frame from base 1. CDR1 is given as SNHLY and CDR2 as FYNNEI, both from the germline V gene. The source is a human donor with aplastic anemia. The sequence joins TRBV2 to TRBJ2-1; no D segment can be confidently identified. Sample: sorted CD4+, CD8+, or CD8+CD57+ T cells (not recorded which) from PBMCs. In nucleotides, the sequence is TGTGCCAGCAGTGTGGGCTCGGGTGAGCAGCTCTTC. It is translated as CASSVGSGEQLF. With all but the CDR3 taken from the reference TRBV2 and TRBJ2-1 genes, the full variable domain is: EPEVTQTPSHQVTQMGQEVILRCVPISNHLYFYWYRQILGQKVEFLVSFYNNEISEKSEIFDDQFSVERPDGSNFTLKIRSTKLEDSAMYFCASSVGSGEQLFGPGTRLTVL.